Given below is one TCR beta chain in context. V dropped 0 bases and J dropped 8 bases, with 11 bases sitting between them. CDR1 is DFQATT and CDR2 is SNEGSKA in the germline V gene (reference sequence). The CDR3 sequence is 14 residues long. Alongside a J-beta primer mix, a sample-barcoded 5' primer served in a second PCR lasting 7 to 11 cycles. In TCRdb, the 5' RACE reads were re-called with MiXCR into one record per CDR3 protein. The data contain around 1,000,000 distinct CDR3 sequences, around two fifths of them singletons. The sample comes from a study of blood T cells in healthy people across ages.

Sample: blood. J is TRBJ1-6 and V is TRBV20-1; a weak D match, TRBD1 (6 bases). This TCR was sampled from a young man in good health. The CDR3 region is CSARDGTLDSPLHF. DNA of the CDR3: TGCAGTGCTAGAGATGGGACACTTGATTCACCCCTCCACTTT.